This TCR beta chain came from a study of chemoradiotherapy in HPV16-positive cancers. Study background: Functional T-cell assays on two HPV16-positive patients' cells defined candidate HPV-specific clones and common TCR motifs. The study, taken as a whole, reports: HPV-responsive T-cell expansion during chemoradiotherapy was linked to improved recurrence-free survival in HPV16-positive patients.

Assay used: immunoSEQ multiplex PCR; TCRdb lists only in-frame clones, some missing. The sample records about 450 clones, around 90% being singletons. This CDR3 region has 12 residues. V lost 4 bases to trimming and J lost 4 bases, with 10 bases between them. Looked up from germline, CDR1 is SQVTM and CDR2 is ANQGSEA. This clone was seen a handful of times. The antigen remains undetermined. This sequence originates from a human donor with HPV-associated anogenital cancer. The specimen comprised tumor tissue, sampled from a patient who underwent chemoradiotherapy. The chain couples TRBV29-1 to TRBJ1-2; the D gene is possibly TRBD1 (5 bases). The CDR3 loop is CSVVGGAYGYTF. CDR3 coding DNA: TGCAGCGTTGTCGGGGGTGCCTATGGCTACACCTTC. The entire variable domain, with the rest obtained from reference TRBV29-1 and TRBJ1-2, is as follows: SAVISQKPSRDICQRGTSLTIQCQVDSQVTMMFWYRQQPGQSLTLIATANQGSEATYESGFVIDKFPISRPNLTFSTLTVSNMSPEDSSIYLCSVVGGAYGYTFGSGTRLTVV.